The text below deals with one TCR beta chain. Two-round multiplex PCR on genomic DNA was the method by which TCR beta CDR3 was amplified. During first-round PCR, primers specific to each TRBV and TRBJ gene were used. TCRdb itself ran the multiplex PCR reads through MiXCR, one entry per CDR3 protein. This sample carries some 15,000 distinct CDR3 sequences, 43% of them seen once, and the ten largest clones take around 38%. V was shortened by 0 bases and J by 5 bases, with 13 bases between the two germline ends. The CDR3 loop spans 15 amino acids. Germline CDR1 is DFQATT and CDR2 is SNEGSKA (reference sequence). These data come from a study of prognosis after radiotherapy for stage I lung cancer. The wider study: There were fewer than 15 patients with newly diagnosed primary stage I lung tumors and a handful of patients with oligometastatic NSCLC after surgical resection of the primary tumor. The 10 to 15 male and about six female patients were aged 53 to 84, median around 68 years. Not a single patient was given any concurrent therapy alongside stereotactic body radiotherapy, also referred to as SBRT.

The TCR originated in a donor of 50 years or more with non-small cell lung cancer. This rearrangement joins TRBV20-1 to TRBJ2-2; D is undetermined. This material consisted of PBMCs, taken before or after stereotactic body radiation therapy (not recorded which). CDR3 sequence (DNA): TGCAGTGCTAGAGATCTTCGGCAACTTACCGGGGAGCTGTTTTTT. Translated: CSARDLRQLTGELFF.